This T cell receptor beta chain was recorded in a study of post-analysis software for immune sequencing data (dated by TCRdb to 2013 to 2016). For the wider study: Disease courses on record covered relapsing-remitting, secondary progressive and progressive-relapsing multiple sclerosis, though some patients had no subtype annotation. The patient repertoires were compared against around eleven previously published healthy control repertoires obtained from donors aged about 6 to 26 years. A subset of samples was prepared in parallel using single-end sample barcoding, then pooled and co-amplified after Illumina adapter ligation.

From the germline V gene, CDR1 is SGHTA and CDR2 is FQGNSA. Counted from cysteine to phenylalanine, this CDR3 has 14 amino acids. CDR3 DNA only is kept here, 42 bases in frame from base 1. The intended sense of this specimen's time point label: second blood draw from one MS patient after hematopoietic stem cell transplantation. TCR beta repertoires were profiled from peripheral blood of about a dozen young patients with multiple sclerosis to demonstrate the VDJtools post-analysis software. The patients with multiple sclerosis were children and adolescents between about 6 and 15 years of age. This clonotype was observed a handful of times. Its antigen is still unknown. No base qualities exist here, and no much larger clone lies one base off it. The library came from PCR. The run used an Illumina HiSeq 2500. To reduce PCR and sequencing biases, unique molecular identifiers were built into the TCR beta cDNA libraries. Approximately 500,000 cDNA molecules were obtained for every 1 to 10 million input T cells, so each molecule roughly corresponded to one T cell. The patient libraries were prepared and sequenced with the same protocol used for the earlier healthy control dataset. Samples belonging to the same batch were prepared together, multiplexed and sequenced on a shared HiSeq lane. The authors processed their data as follows. Raw barcoded reads were processed with MIGEC, and single-read molecular identifier groups were discarded before consensus assembly and CDR3 extraction. Clonotype tables were post-analysed with VDJtools, normalizing diversity by down-sampling all datasets to the smallest sample size. In repertoire overlap clustering, CDR3 amino acid sequences, but not nucleotide sequences, were matched to correct batch-related cross-sample contamination. TCRdb handled the public reads itself, with Q25 trimming in fastp and clone calling in MiXCR, and kept productive beta chains. For every CDR3 protein sequence, its rows merge into one entry that carries the most common genes and DNA. TCRdb, not the authors, supplied the V and J calls. The sample table lists about 160,000 distinct CDR3 sequences, roughly 35% of them with a count of one. 25% to 35% of the sample is taken by the ten largest.

What the authors observed across the whole study: When samples were clustered directly using the F measure, samples prepared in the same batch co-clustered strongly, which prompted a batch-effect correction. Normalized Chao1 diversity was significantly lower in multiple sclerosis patients than controls, suggesting substantial peripheral T-cell clonal expansion. Patients showed significantly higher frequencies than controls for a handful of TRBV segments, among them TRBV5-6, TRBV5-1 and TRBV20-1. The multiple sclerosis patient group was slightly younger than the control group.

The receptor was derived from a girl aged 5 to 17 with multiple sclerosis. Donor details come from another sample of the same person, matched by shared clones. The chain is made from TRBV7-2 and TRBJ2-4; the D gene is not confidently resolved. The J call may not be correct, given that the DNA end is closer to TRBJ2-7. The specimen comprised blood, sampled after autologous hematopoietic stem cell transplantation. The nucleotides are TGTGCCAGCAGCTTAGCTGGGAACGGCTACGAGCAGTACTTC. Its protein is CASSLAGNGYEQYF.